The clone carrying this T cell receptor (beta chain) was seen ten or more times. Its cognate antigen is unknown. This entry is derived from a study of early T cells in non-severe SARS-CoV-2 infection. On the study more broadly: Unpaired chains resulted from sequencing bulk RNA of unsorted whole blood. Study-level findings and limits: Matches to VDJdb favored anti-spike CD8 responses and missed private and CD4 specificities.

Researchers tagged individual cDNA molecules with unique molecular identifiers. TCRdb re-derived calls from the 5' RACE reads in MiXCR, one entry per CDR3 protein. The table has tens of thousands of distinct CDR3 sequences, 3.5% to 5% seen once; the top ten hold approximately 19%. V lost 3 bases, J lost 4 bases, and 16 bases lay in between. CDR1 and CDR2 from the germline V gene are MGHRA and YSYEKL. This CDR3 has 15 amino acids. This TCR was recovered from an adult who was a healthcare worker with PCR-confirmed SARS-CoV-2 infection or an uninfected control (not recorded which). The material sequenced was whole blood. The chain links TRBV4-1 to TRBJ2-7, with D possibly TRBD2 on 6 matching bases. Here the CDR3 reads CASSHPSAGVYEQYF. In nucleotides, the CDR3 is TGCGCCAGCAGCCACCCTAGCGCTGGGGTGTACGAGCAGTACTTC.